Listed below are T cell receptor beta chains from one sample, sequenced in a study of radiotherapy plus CTLA-4 blockade in lung cancer. Assay: immunoSEQ multiplex PCR; the TCRdb copy retains only in-frame clones and omits some. The sample lists 80,000 to 100,000 clones, approximately 78% occurring once. Sequenced material: peripheral blood, taken from a patient treated with radiotherapy plus ipilimumab. These receptors were collected from a human donor with non-small cell lung cancer who had a partial response to radiotherapy plus ipilimumab. Each CDR3 is given with its conserved first and last residue. A D gene is named only where the DNA matches it firmly. Expanded clones are given a class, and other clones once, few, many or no size at all.

J: TRBJ2-6
size: few
D: .
V: TRBV13
CDR3: CASSLRPAGANVLTF
DNA: TGTGCCAGCAGCCTGAGGCCAGCTGGGGCCAACGTCCTGACTTTC

J: TRBJ2-7
size: .
D: TRBD2
V: TRBV6-1
CDR3: CASSTSSGPWEQYF
DNA: TGTGCCAGCAGTACCTCTAGCGGCCCTTGGGAGCAGTACTTC

J: TRBJ2-1
size: .
D: TRBD2
V: TRBV27
CDR3: CASSLGPLGSGRSGSYNEQFF
DNA: TGTGCCAGCAGTTTGGGACCCCTGGGGAGCGGGAGGTCGGGGTCCTACAATGAGCAGTTCTTC

J: TRBJ2-5
size: .
D: .
V: TRBV5-4
CDR3: CASSLGGGYQPQETQYF
DNA: TGTGCCAGCAGCTTGGGTGGCGGCTACCAACCTCAAGAGACCCAGTACTTC

J: TRBJ2-1
size: .
D: .
V: TRBV21-1
CDR3: CASSKDGGGKFEQFF
DNA: TGTGCCAGCAGCAAAGATGGTGGAGGGAAATTTGAGCAGTTCTTC

J: TRBJ1-5
size: few
D: TRBD1
V: TRBV19
CDR3: CASSALDRGDQPQHF
DNA: TGTGCCAGTAGTGCGCTCGACAGGGGAGACCAGCCCCAGCATTTT

J: TRBJ2-5
size: .
D: .
V: TRBV11-2
CDR3: CASSLGRTTDQETQYF
DNA: TGTGCCAGCAGCTTAGGAAGGACTACCGACCAAGAGACCCAGTACTTC

J: TRBJ2-7
size: .
D: TRBD2
V: TRBV6-6
CDR3: CASSWISGSNYEQYF
DNA: TGTGCCAGCAGTTGGATTAGCGGGAGTAACTACGAGCAGTACTTC

J: TRBJ2-7
size: .
D: TRBD1
V: TRBV28
CDR3: CASSSPGTGDYEQYF
DNA: TGTGCCAGCAGCTCCCCCGGGACAGGGGACTACGAGCAGTACTTC

J: TRBJ2-1
size: .
D: .
V: TRBV5-5
CDR3: CASSGSPGAYNEQFF
DNA: TGTGCCAGCAGCGGATCACCAGGGGCCTACAATGAGCAGTTCTTC

J: TRBJ2-1
size: .
D: .
V: TRBV2
CDR3: CATGGTTIEQFF
DNA: TGTGCCACCGGGGGAACGACGATTGAGCAGTTCTTC

J: TRBJ1-4
size: .
D: TRBD1
V: TRBV28
CDR3: CASGPGTGINEKLFF
DNA: TGTGCCAGCGGCCCCGGGACAGGGATTAATGAAAAACTGTTTTTT